This TCR beta chain was observed in a study of type 1 regulatory T cells. TCRdb analysed the reads with MiXCR anew, one entry per CDR3 protein. The sample includes roughly 25,000 distinct CDR3 sequences, approximately 72% seen only once; the top ten take roughly 14%. To note about this clonotype: Its specificity is unknown.

Trimming stripped 6 bases from V and 11 bases from J, with 15 bases between. This CDR3 is 12 amino acids long. The chain uses TRBV12-3 or TRBV12-4 and TRBJ2-3, with TRBD1 as a possible D gene (6 bases). The sequence came from a human donor in good health. Material: cultured T cells, either the whole culture or a sorted T cell fraction (not recorded which). Subset described: Tr1-enriched cell product generated in vitro against host alloantigens. The CDR3 protein is CASSPRQVGQYF. The CDR3, as DNA: TGTGCCAGCAGCCCCCGACAGGTTGGGCAGTATTTT.